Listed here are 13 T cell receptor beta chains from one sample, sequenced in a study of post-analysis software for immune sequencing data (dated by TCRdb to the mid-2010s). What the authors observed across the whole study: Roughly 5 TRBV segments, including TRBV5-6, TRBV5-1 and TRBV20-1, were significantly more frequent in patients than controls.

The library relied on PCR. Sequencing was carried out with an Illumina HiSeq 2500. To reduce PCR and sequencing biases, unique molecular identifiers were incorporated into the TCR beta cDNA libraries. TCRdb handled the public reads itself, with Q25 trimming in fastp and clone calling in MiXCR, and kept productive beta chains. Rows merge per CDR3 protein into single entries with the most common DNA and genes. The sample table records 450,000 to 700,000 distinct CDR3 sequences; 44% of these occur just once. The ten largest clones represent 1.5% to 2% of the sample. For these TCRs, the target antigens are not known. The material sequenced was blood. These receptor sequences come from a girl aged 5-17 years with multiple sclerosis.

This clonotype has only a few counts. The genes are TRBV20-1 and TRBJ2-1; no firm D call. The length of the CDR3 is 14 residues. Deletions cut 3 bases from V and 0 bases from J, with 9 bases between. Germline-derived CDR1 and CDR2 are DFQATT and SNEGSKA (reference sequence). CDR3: CSASIMSSYNEQFF. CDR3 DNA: TGCAGTGCTAGCATTATGAGCTCCTACAATGAGCAGTTCTTC.

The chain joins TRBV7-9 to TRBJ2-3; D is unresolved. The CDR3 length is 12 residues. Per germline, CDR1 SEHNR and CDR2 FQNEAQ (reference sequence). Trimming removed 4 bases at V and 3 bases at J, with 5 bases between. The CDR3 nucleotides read TGTGCCAGCAGCTCTATTACAGATACGCAGTATTTT. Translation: CASSSITDTQYF.

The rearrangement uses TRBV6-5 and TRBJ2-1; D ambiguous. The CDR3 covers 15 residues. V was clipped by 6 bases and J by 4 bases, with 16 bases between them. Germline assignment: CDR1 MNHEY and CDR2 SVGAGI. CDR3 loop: CASRVRAGPYNEQFF. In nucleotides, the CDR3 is TGTGCCAGCAGGGTTAGGGCAGGTCCTTACAATGAGCAGTTCTTC.

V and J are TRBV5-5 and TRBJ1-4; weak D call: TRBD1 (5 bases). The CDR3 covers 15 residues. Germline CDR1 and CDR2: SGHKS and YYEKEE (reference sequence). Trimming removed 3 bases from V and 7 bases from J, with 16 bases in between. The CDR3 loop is CASSWGTVGPEKLFF. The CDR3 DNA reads TGTGCCAGCAGCTGGGGGACTGTGGGTCCTGAAAAACTGTTTTTT.

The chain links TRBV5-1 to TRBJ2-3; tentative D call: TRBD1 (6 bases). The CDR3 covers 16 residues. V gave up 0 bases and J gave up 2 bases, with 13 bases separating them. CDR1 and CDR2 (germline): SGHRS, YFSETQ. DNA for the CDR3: TGCGCCAGCAGCTTGGTGATGGACAGCACCACAGATACGCAGTATTTT. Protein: CASSLVMDSTTDTQYF.

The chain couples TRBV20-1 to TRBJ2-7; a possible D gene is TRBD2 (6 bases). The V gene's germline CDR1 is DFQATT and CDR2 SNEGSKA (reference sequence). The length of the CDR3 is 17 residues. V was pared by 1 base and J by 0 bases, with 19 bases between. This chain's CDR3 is CSARVMFQDGSSYEQYF. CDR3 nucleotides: TGCAGTGCTAGAGTTATGTTCCAGGACGGGAGCTCCTACGAGCAGTACTTC.

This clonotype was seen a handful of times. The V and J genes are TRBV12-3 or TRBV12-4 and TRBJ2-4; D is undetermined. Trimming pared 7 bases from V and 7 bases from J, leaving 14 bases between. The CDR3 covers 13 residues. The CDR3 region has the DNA TGTGCCAGCACCCTCCGACTGGGGAACATTCAGTACTTC. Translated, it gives CASTLRLGNIQYF.

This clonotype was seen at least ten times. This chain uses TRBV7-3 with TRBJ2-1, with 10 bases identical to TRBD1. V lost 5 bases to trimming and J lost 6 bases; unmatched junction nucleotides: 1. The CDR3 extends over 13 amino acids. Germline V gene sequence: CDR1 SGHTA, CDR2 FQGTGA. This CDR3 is CASSRDRGNEQFF. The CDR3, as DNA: TGTGCCAGCAGCCGGGACAGGGGCAATGAGCAGTTCTTC. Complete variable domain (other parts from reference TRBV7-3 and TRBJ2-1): GAGVSQTPSNKVTEKGKYVELRCDPISGHTALYWYRQSLGQGPEFLIYFQGTGAADDSGLPNDRFFAVRPEGSVSTLKIQRTERGDSAVYLCASSRDRGNEQFFGPGTRLTVL.

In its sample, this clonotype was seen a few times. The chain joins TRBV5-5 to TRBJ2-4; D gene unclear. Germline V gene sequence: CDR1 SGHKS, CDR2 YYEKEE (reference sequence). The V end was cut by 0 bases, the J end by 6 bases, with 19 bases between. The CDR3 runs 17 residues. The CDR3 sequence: CASSLEAARNGRNIQYF. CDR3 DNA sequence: TGTGCCAGCAGCTTGGAAGCAGCGAGGAATGGAAGAAACATTCAGTACTTC.

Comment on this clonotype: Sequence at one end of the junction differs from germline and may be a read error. CDR3 protein: CASSLILTGSEKRFF. The CDR3 DNA is TGTGCCAGCAGCCTTATACTGACAGGGAGTGAAAAACGGTTTTTT. The chain employs TRBV7-9 and TRBJ1-4; 7 bases are a match to TRBD1. The CDR3 spans 15 residues. Per germline, CDR1 SEHNR and CDR2 FQNEAQ (reference sequence).

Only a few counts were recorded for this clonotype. The CDR3 spells CASSQDTTYGYTF. For the CDR3, the DNA is TGCGCCAGCAGCCAAGATACCACCTATGGCTACACCTTC. The rearrangement uses TRBV4-1 and TRBJ1-2; D not resolved. The CDR3 is 13 residues long. CDR1 is MGHRA, CDR2 YSYEKL, per germline. The ends were cut back, 0 bases at V and 4 bases at J, with 6 bases in the middle.

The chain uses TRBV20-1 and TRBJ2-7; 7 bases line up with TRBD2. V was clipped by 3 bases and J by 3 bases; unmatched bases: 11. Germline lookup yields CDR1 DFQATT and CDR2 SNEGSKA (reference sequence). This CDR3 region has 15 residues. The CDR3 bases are TGCAGTGCTAGTCCTCGCGGGAGTACCTGCTACGAGCAGTACTTC. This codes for CSASPRGSTCYEQYF.

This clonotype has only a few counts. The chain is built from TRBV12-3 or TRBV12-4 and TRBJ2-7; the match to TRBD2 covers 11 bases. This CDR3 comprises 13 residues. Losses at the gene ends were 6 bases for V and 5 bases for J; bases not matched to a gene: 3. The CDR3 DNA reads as TGTGCCAGCAGCCTTAGCGGGGGGGACGAGCAGTACTTC. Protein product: CASSLSGGDEQYF.